The clone carrying this T cell receptor (beta chain) was seen at least ten times. This CDR3 has 14 amino acids. The V and J ends lost 7 bases and 1 base respectively, with 13 bases between them. CDR1 SEHNR and CDR2 FQNEAQ come from the germline V gene (reference sequence). These data are taken from a study of T-cell reconstitution after alpha-beta-depleted transplantation in children. As it was prepared, the TCRbeta library received unique molecular identifiers. TCRdb fed the PCR reads into MiXCR, producing one record per CDR3 protein. The top ten hold under 15% of the sample, which has around 64,000 distinct CDR3 sequences, about 11% seen once.

The receptor was derived from a boy between 10 and 17 years old with acute myeloid leukemia, due to receive a stem cell transplant. V is TRBV7-9 and J is TRBJ1-1; D is undetermined. The sequencing here drew on PBMCs, taken before TCRalphabeta/CD19-depleted stem cell transplant. The CDR3 protein is CASTLHGPNTEAFF. CDR3 sequence (DNA): TGTGCCAGCACCCTACACGGACCGAACACTGAAGCTTTCTTT.